This entry lists 25 T cell receptor beta chains sequenced from one sample in a study of T cells in women clearing cervical HPV infection. The assay was immunoSEQ multiplex PCR, and TCRdb's table has in-frame clones only and misses some. In total, the table holds fewer than 30,000 clones. Material for sequencing was blood buffy coat. The receptors stem from a woman between 18 and 75 years old with a cervical HPV16 infection that either progressed to CIN3+ or cleared (not recorded which).

Points on this clone: Read sequence stops 3 residues before the CDR3 end, and the germline J gene provides the missing end. V and J are TRBV12-5 and TRBJ2-7, with 7 positions matching TRBD1. This CDR3 is built from 13 residues. Trimming cost V 1 base and J 3 bases; bases outside gene matches: 0. Germline-derived CDR1 and CDR2 are LGHNT and FRNRAP. The chain's CDR3 is CASGLGQGYEQYF. The sequenced CDR3 bases are TGTGCTAGTGGTTTGGGACAGGGCTACGAG.

Note on this clone: The sequenced fragment ends 3 residues before the CDR3 boundary, so the rest is inferred from the germline J gene. The rearrangement joins TRBV7-9 to TRBJ2-5; TRBD1 is a possible D gene (7 bases). Trimming took off 1 base at V and 4 bases at J, with 10 bases between the two ends. The CDR3 is 14 residues long. Germline assignment: CDR1 SEHNR and CDR2 FQNEAQ (reference sequence). The DNA read from the CDR3 is TGTGCCAGCAGCTTAGTTCAGGGGGGAGAGACC. Translation: CASSLVQGGET. The whole CDR3 sequence reads CASSLVQGGETQYF.

Regarding this clone: Sequencing ends 3 residues short of the CDR3 end; the germline J gene provides the rest. V gene TRBV7-9 combines with J gene TRBJ2-2; TRBD2 matches 10 bases. Per the germline V gene, CDR1 is SEHNR and CDR2 is FQNEAQ (reference sequence). With 1 base clipped from V and 4 bases from J, the junction kept 0 bases outside the gene matches. This CDR3 has 15 residues. Here the CDR3 reads CASSLGLAGTGELFF. Incomplete CDR3 DNA: TGTGCCAGCAGCTTAGGACTAGCGGGCACCGGGGAG. Variable domain in full (rest from reference TRBV7-9 and TRBJ2-2): DTGVSQNPRHKITKRGQNVTFRCDPISEHNRLYWYRQTLGQGPEFLTYFQNEAQLEKSRLLSDRFSAERPKGSFSTLEIQRTEQGDSAMYLCASSLGLAGTGELFFGEGSRLTVL.

As concerns this clone: The CDR3 end is not reached by the read, which stops 3 residues before it; the germline J gene fills it in. The rearrangement uses TRBV5-1 and TRBJ2-3; possible D gene TRBD1, 6 bases. The V end lost 4 bases, the J end lost 3 bases, and 18 bases lay between the germline ends. Per germline, CDR1 SGHRS and CDR2 YFSETQ. CDR3 length equals 16 residues. Here the CDR3 reads CASSPIDRTLTDTQYF. The sequenced part of the CDR3 DNA is TGCGCCAGCAGCCCAATAGACAGGACTTTGACAGATACG.

Concerning this clone: The DNA ends 3 residues before the CDR3 does, and the rest of the CDR3 is filled in from the germline J gene. The chain couples TRBV5-1 to TRBJ2-7; 8 bases fit TRBD2. V trimming: 4 bases; J trimming: 3 bases; junction bases outside the gene matches: 9. Germline lookup yields CDR1 SGHRS and CDR2 YFSETQ. The CDR3 spans 15 residues. The CDR3 DNA, read in part, is TGCGCCAGCAGCCCCCACACTAGCGGAGACTACGAG. It translates to CASSPHTSGDYE. The entire CDR3 protein reads CASSPHTSGDYEQYF.

The CDR3 is CASSPGSTDTQYF. The CDR3 DNA, read in part, is TGTGCCAGCAGCCCCGGGAGCACAGATACG. This rearrangement joins TRBV7-9 to TRBJ2-3; D not resolved. The CDR3 end lies 3 residues beyond the end of the read and is filled in from the germline J gene. Germline V gene lookup returns CDR1 SEHNR and CDR2 FQNEAQ (reference sequence). This CDR3 is built from 13 residues. V gave up 5 bases and J gave up 0 bases, with 6 bases separating them. The full variable domain, completed using reference TRBV7-9 and TRBJ2-3, is DTGVSQNPRHKITKRGQNVTFRCDPISEHNRLYWYRQTLGQGPEFLTYFQNEAQLEKSRLLSDRFSAERPKGSFSTLEIQRTEQGDSAMYLCASSPGSTDTQYFGPGTRLTVL.

Worth noting for this clone: From the germline J gene comes the end of the CDR3, since the read stops 3 residues before it. This chain joins TRBV5-4 and TRBJ2-5; no firm D call. CDR1 and CDR2 (germline): SGHNT, YYREEE (reference sequence). The CDR3 runs to 13 residues. Deletions cut 0 bases from V and 5 bases from J, with 8 bases between. The sequenced part of the CDR3 DNA is TGTGCCAGCAGCTTGGACAGTCAGGAGACC. Encoded protein: CASSLDSQET. The full CDR3 sequence reads CASSLDSQETQYF.

CDR3 DNA, as far as it was read: TGCGCCAGCAGACCGCGGGACACCACAATAAAGGAG. It is translated as CASRPRDTTIKE. The CDR3 reads in full as CASRPRDTTIKEIYF. The chain employs TRBV5-1 and TRBJ1-3, with a possible D match to TRBD1 (6 bases). The read terminates 3 residues ahead of where the CDR3 ends, so the germline J gene completes it. The CDR3 extends over 15 amino acids. Germline V gene data show CDR1 as SGHRS and CDR2 as YFSETQ.

As concerns this clone: With the read ending 3 residues before the CDR3 end, the germline J gene is used to fill in that end. The V call is TRBV30, the J call TRBJ1-3; D call uncertain. V was cut by 7 bases and J by 3 bases, with 13 bases left in between. Germline-derived CDR1 and CDR2 are GTSNPN and SVGIG (reference sequence). This CDR3 has 13 residues. The CDR3 loop is CAFSLSFGNTIYF. Partial CDR3 DNA: TGTGCCTTTTCCCTTAGCTTTGGAAACACC.

To note about this clone: The read terminates 3 residues ahead of where the CDR3 ends, so the germline J gene completes it. V gene TRBV5-1 combines with J gene TRBJ2-1; D is possibly TRBD1 (5 bases). Germline assignment: CDR1 SGHRS and CDR2 YFSETQ. The V end lost 4 bases, the J end lost 0 bases, and 11 bases lay between the germline ends. This CDR3 is built from 15 residues. The CDR3 loop reads CASSLRQSSYNEQFF. The sequenced CDR3 bases are TGCGCCAGCAGCCTTCGACAGAGCTCCTACAATGAG. Full variable domain (remainder filled in from reference TRBV5-1 and TRBJ2-1): KAGVTQTPRYLIKTRGQQVTLSCSPISGHRSVSWYQQTPGQGLQFLFEYFSETQRNKGNFPGRFSGRQFSNSRSEMNVSTLELGDSALYLCASSLRQSSYNEQFFGPGTRLTVL.

On this clone: The read ends 3 residues before the CDR3 terminus; that terminus is restored from the germline J gene. The rearrangement joins TRBV5-1 to TRBJ2-1; D remains unclear. Trimming cost V 0 bases and J 2 bases, with 6 bases left between them. The V gene's germline CDR1 is SGHRS and CDR2 YFSETQ. CDR3 length: 14 residues. The CDR3 bases that were read are TGCGCCAGCAGCTTGGGAGAGGCCTACAATGAG. Translated: CASSLGEAYNE. The whole CDR3 protein is CASSLGEAYNEQFF.

In regard to this clone: The CDR3 end is not reached by the read, which stops 3 residues before it; the germline J gene fills it in. The genes are TRBV30 and TRBJ2-1; D is undetermined. The V gene lost 5 bases and the J gene lost 6 bases, with 8 bases spanning the gap. The CDR3 contains 11 residues. Germline V gives CDR1 GTSNPN, CDR2 SVGIG (reference sequence). CDR3 protein: CAWASFNEQFF. Incomplete CDR3 DNA: TGTGCCTGGGCTAGTTTCAATGAG.

In regard to this clone: From the germline J gene comes the end of the CDR3, since the read stops 3 residues before it. The V gene is TRBV6-2 or TRBV6-3, the J gene TRBJ2-3; 8 bases fit TRBD2. The CDR3 consists of 15 residues. Looked up from germline, CDR1 is MNHEY and CDR2 is SVGEGT. V was clipped by 1 base and J by 4 bases; unmatched bases: 4. The sequenced part of the CDR3 DNA is TGTGCCAGCAGTTACTACTCTAGCGGGCCAGATACG. Encoded protein: CASSYYSSGPDT. Given in full, the CDR3 is CASSYYSSGPDTQYF.

A note on this clone: Read coverage stops 3 residues before the CDR3 terminus; the germline J gene supplies the remainder. This chain links TRBV20-1 with TRBJ2-7, with a possible D match to TRBD2 (5 bases). The CDR3 has 14 residues. V dropped 6 bases and J dropped 0 bases, with 15 bases sitting between them. The germline CDR1 and CDR2 sequences are DFQATT and SNEGSKA (reference sequence). The CDR3 DNA, read in part, is TGCAGTGCGAAAGGACTTCTTGACTCCTACGAG. It translates to CSAKGLLDSYE. The CDR3 reads in full as CSAKGLLDSYEQYF.

About this clone: The sequenced fragment ends 3 residues before the CDR3 boundary, so the rest is inferred from the germline J gene. V is TRBV11-3 and J is TRBJ2-1; TRBD1 aligns across 7 bases. This CDR3 is built from 14 residues. Germline CDR1 reads SGHNT; CDR2 reads YENEEA. J gave up 6 bases and V 1 base, and 3 bases lay outside the gene matches. CDR3 residues: CASSLADRANEQFF. The DNA read from the CDR3 is TGTGCCAGCAGCTTAGCCGACAGGGCCAATGAG.

The sequenced CDR3 bases are TGTGCCAGTAGTGTACCACGGGGCGGGGAG. Its translation: CASSVPRGGE. The full-length CDR3 reads as CASSVPRGGELFF. This rearrangement joins TRBV19 to TRBJ2-2; D possibly corresponds to TRBD2 (5 bases). The CDR3 end falls 3 residues outside the read, so it is completed with the germline J gene. V was clipped by 5 bases and J by 7 bases, with 11 bases between them. Germline-derived CDR1 and CDR2 are LNHDA and SQIVND (reference sequence). This CDR3 is 13 amino acids long.

Comments on this clone: The read falls 3 residues short of the CDR3 end, and the missing part is taken from the germline J gene. V is TRBV30 and J is TRBJ1-1, with no clear D. This CDR3 spans 9 amino acids. Germline V gene data show CDR1 as GTSNPN and CDR2 as SVGIG (reference sequence). CDR3: CAWDPGAFF. CDR3 DNA (partial): TGTGCCTGGGACCCAGGA.

For this clone: Read sequence stops 3 residues before the CDR3 end, and the germline J gene provides the missing end. The chain combines TRBV18 with TRBJ2-7; the D gene is possibly TRBD1 (6 bases). In germline, CDR1 is KGHSH, CDR2 LQKENI. V was cut by 2 bases and J by 4 bases, with 12 bases left in between. This CDR3 is built from 14 residues. The part of the CDR3 DNA that was read is TGTGCCAGCTCACCAGTGGACAGAAAGTACGAG. It is translated as CASSPVDRKYE. The CDR3, in full, reads CASSPVDRKYEQYF.

Points on this clone: The read stops 3 residues short of the end of the CDR3; the missing end is completed from the germline J gene. The J gene is TRBJ1-3, the V gene TRBV6-4, with 7 nucleotides matching TRBD1. Germline-derived CDR1 and CDR2 are MRHNA and SNTAGT. Trimming removed 5 bases from V and 1 base from J; junction bases left unmatched: 5. CDR3 length equals 15 residues. Incomplete CDR3 DNA: TGTGCCAGCAGTCCGACAGGGACGTCTGGAAACACC. Translation: CASSPTGTSGNT. The full CDR3 reads CASSPTGTSGNTIYF.

Regarding this clone: From the germline J gene comes the end of the CDR3, since the read stops 3 residues before it. The V call is TRBV18, the J call TRBJ1-2; D perhaps matches TRBD1 (6 bases). The germline V gene encodes CDR1 KGHSH and CDR2 LQKENI. CDR3 size: 13 residues. CDR3 DNA (partial): TGTGCCAGCTCACCCTCAGGGGATGGAGGC. The encoded protein is CASSPSGDGG. Given in full, the CDR3 is CASSPSGDGGYTF. Filled out from reference TRBV18 and TRBJ1-2, the complete variable domain reads NAGVMQNPRHLVRRRGQEARLRCSPMKGHSHVYWYRQLPEEGLKFMVYLQKENIIDESGMPKERFSAEFPKEGPSILRIQQVVRGDSAAYFCASSPSGDGGYTFGSGTRLTVV.

Concerning this clone itself: The CDR3 goes on 3 residues after the read ends, and that part is filled in from the germline J gene. The V gene is TRBV18, the J gene TRBJ2-3; perhaps TRBD1 as D (6 bases). The germline V gene has CDR1 KGHSH and CDR2 LQKENI. V lost 3 bases to trimming and J lost 1 base, with 11 bases between them. CDR3 length: 15 amino acids. The CDR3 protein is CASSPRDTRTDTQYF. The covered CDR3 bases are TGTGCCAGCTCACCCCGGGACACCCGCACAGATACG. Together with reference TRBV18 and TRBJ2-3, the CDR3 gives the full variable domain: NAGVMQNPRHLVRRRGQEARLRCSPMKGHSHVYWYRQLPEEGLKFMVYLQKENIIDESGMPKERFSAEFPKEGPSILRIQQVVRGDSAAYFCASSPRDTRTDTQYFGPGTRLTVL.

As for this clone: The CDR3 end lies 3 residues beyond the end of the read and is filled in from the germline J gene. V is TRBV7-9 and J is TRBJ1-2, with 7 nucleotides matching TRBD1. Germline V CDR1 and CDR2: SEHNR, FQNEAQ (reference sequence). V lost 5 bases, J lost 3 bases, and 9 bases stayed unmatched. The CDR3 spans 15 residues. The covered CDR3 bases are TGTGCCAGCAGCACGGGGGGGGGACAGCACTATGGC. Protein product: CASSTGGGQHYG. From start to end, the CDR3 is CASSTGGGQHYGYTF.

Points on this clone: The CDR3 is cut off 3 residues early in the read; its end comes from the germline J gene. V and J are TRBV10-3 and TRBJ1-4; unclear D gene. Per the germline V gene, CDR1 is ENHRY and CDR2 is SYGVKD. Deletions cut 0 bases from V and 8 bases from J, with 16 bases between. The CDR3 has 16 amino acids. CDR3 DNA (partial): TGTGCCATCAGTGAGTCCCCCATAGCATCCGGGGAAAAA. This sequence encodes CAISESPIASGEK. The full-length CDR3 reads as CAISESPIASGEKLFF.

In the case of this clone: The CDR3 end is not reached by the read, which stops 3 residues before it; the germline J gene fills it in. The chain couples TRBV7-6 to TRBJ1-3; 7 nucleotides align to TRBD1. This CDR3 contains 15 residues. Germline values: CDR1 SGHVS, CDR2 FNYEAQ. V lost 4 bases, J lost 4 bases, and 7 bases stayed unmatched. The DNA read from the CDR3 is TGTGCCAGCAGCTCGATGACAGGGTCAGGAAACACC. It codes for CASSSMTGSGNT. The whole CDR3 protein reads CASSSMTGSGNTIYF.

Regarding this clone: The CDR3 is cut off 3 residues early in the read; its end comes from the germline J gene. The chain carries TRBV5-1 and TRBJ1-3; D is ambiguous. V lost 0 bases and J lost 2, with 12 bases in between. Looked up from germline, CDR1 is SGHRS and CDR2 is YFSETQ. The CDR3 runs 16 residues. CDR3 sequence reads: CASSLVEGRAGNTIYF. The covered CDR3 bases are TGCGCCAGCAGCTTGGTTGAGGGTAGGGCTGGAAACACC. Together with reference TRBV5-1 and TRBJ1-3, the CDR3 gives the full variable domain: KAGVTQTPRYLIKTRGQQVTLSCSPISGHRSVSWYQQTPGQGLQFLFEYFSETQRNKGNFPGRFSGRQFSNSRSEMNVSTLELGDSALYLCASSLVEGRAGNTIYFGEGSWLTVV.